The 10 T cell receptor beta chains presented below share a single source sample, sequenced in a study of OX40 agonist ivuxolimab in advanced cancers. Libraries came from the immunoSEQ multiplex PCR assay. What TCRdb holds here is the immuneACCESS table cut down to in-frame rearrangements. Part of the clones is not present; checked against another copy, under half of the missing clones reflect an unresolved V gene, and the others are unexplained. This sample holds 20,000 to 25,000 clones; approximately 80% were observed only once. Approximately 30% of the sample is taken by the ten largest. This specimen was CD4+ or CD8+ T cells sorted from blood, taken in a trial of the OX40 agonist ivuxolimab. Receptor source: an adult with an advanced solid tumor such as melanoma, head and neck, liver or kidney cancer.

The J gene is TRBJ2-1, the V gene TRBV19, with 8 bases identical to TRBD1. V lost 11 bases, J lost 4 bases, and 4 bases stayed unmatched. CDR1 is LNHDA, CDR2 SQIVND, per germline (reference sequence). CDR3 length equals 12 residues. The DNA for the CDR3 is TGTGCCGCCAGGACAGGGTACAATGAGCAGTTCTTC. This translates into CAARTGYNEQFF.

A single count supports this clone. The rearrangement joins TRBV5-1 to TRBJ2-7; possibly TRBD1 for D (5 bases). The ends were cut back, 4 bases at V and 4 bases at J, with 18 bases in the middle. The CDR3 contains 15 residues. CDR1 and CDR2 (germline): SGHRS, YFSETQ. CDR3 amino acids: CASSLDSGLTYEQYF. CDR3 nucleotides: TGCGCCAGCAGCCTCGACAGTGGCTTGACGTACGAGCAGTACTTC.

The V and J genes are TRBV18 and TRBJ2-7, with D perhaps matching TRBD1 or TRBD2 (5 bases each). Per the germline V gene, CDR1 is KGHSH and CDR2 is LQKENI. The CDR3 is made up of 14 amino acids. Trimming left V 2 bases short and J 2 bases short, with 10 bases between. CDR3 loop: CASSPWDGTYEQYF. The CDR3 DNA reads as TGTGCCAGCTCACCATGGGACGGAACCTACGAGCAGTACTTC. The entire variable domain, with the rest obtained from reference TRBV18 and TRBJ2-7, is as follows: NAGVMQNPRHLVRRRGQEARLRCSPMKGHSHVYWYRQLPEEGLKFMVYLQKENIIDESGMPKERFSAEFPKEGPSILRIQQVVRGDSAAYFCASSPWDGTYEQYFGPGTRLTVT.

The chain uses TRBV5-1 and TRBJ2-1; D remains ambiguous. The CDR3 consists of 14 residues. Trimming shortened V by 4 bases and J by 0 bases, and 8 bases separated the two germline ends. Germline CDR1 is SGHRS and CDR2 is YFSETQ. CDR3 nucleotides: TGCGCCAGCAGCACGGAGTCCTCCTACAATGAGCAGTTCTTC. Its translation is CASSTESSYNEQFF.

CDR3: CASSLVTGVGYTF. In DNA, the CDR3 is TGTGCCAGCAGTTTAGTGACCGGGGTTGGCTACACCTTC. V is TRBV28 and J is TRBJ1-2; D is unclear. Germline values: CDR1 MDHEN, CDR2 SYDVKM. Trimming cost V 2 bases and J 7 bases, with 11 bases left between them. The length of the CDR3 is 13 residues.

The genes are TRBV5-6 and TRBJ1-5; 8 positions match TRBD1. The junction had 2 bases not matched to a gene; V was cut back by 2 bases and J by 4 bases. There are 14 residues in the CDR3. The germline gives CDR1 SGHDT, CDR2 YYEEEE. The CDR3 sequence is CASSFGTGNQPQHF. The CDR3 nucleotides read TGTGCCAGCAGCTTCGGGACAGGAAATCAGCCCCAGCATTTT.

J is TRBJ2-5 and V is TRBV9; possible D gene TRBD1, 5 bases. The CDR3 is 15 residues long. The germline gives CDR1 SGDLS, CDR2 YYNGEE. V shed 1 base and J shed 0 bases, with 10 bases lying between them. CDR3 DNA: TGTGCCAGCAGCGTATCAGGGCTGTACCAAGAGACCCAGTACTTC. The encoded protein is CASSVSGLYQETQYF.

The chain recombines TRBV4-1 with TRBJ1-5; no firm D call. This CDR3 spans 13 amino acids. V dropped 1 base and J dropped 7 bases, with 8 bases sitting between them. CDR1 MGHRA and CDR2 YSYEKL come from the germline V gene. For the CDR3, the DNA is TGCGCCAGCAGCCAAGTGGATGGACAGCCCCAGCATTTT. This encodes CASSQVDGQPQHF.

This clone was seen a handful of times. The chain is built from TRBV11-2 and TRBJ2-1; 8 nucleotides agree with TRBD2. Trimming cost V 1 base and J 9 bases; bases outside gene matches: 2. CDR3 length: 13 amino acids. From germline, CDR1 is SGHAT and CDR2 FQNNGV. DNA for the CDR3: TGTGCCAGCAGCTTAGCACTAGCGGTTGAGCAGTTCTTC. This codes for CASSLALAVEQFF.

Within the sample, this clone is medium-sized. This CDR3 is also generated by other DNA sequences in the sample. The chain couples TRBV7-9 to TRBJ2-7; 10 nucleotides agree with TRBD1. The J segment lost 2 bases and the V segment lost 5 bases, leaving 6 bases of the junction unmatched. This CDR3 contains 15 residues. The germline V gene has CDR1 SEHNR and CDR2 FQNEAQ (reference sequence). CDR3 loop: CASSPLDRGTYEQYF. The CDR3 region has the DNA TGTGCCAGCAGCCCCTTGGACAGGGGGACCTACGAGCAGTACTTC.